This T cell receptor (beta chain) is from a study of T cells and copy number aberrations in small-cell lung cancer. Per the germline V gene, CDR1 is MDHEN and CDR2 is SYDVKM. CDR3 size: 15 residues. Produced via immunoSEQ multiplex PCR; TCRdb's table is partial and in-frame only. The sample shows approximately 700 clones, around 83% of them seen only once. This clone was counted once. Germline is not matched at one junction end, which may reflect a read error. The same CDR3 also results from other DNA sequences found in this sample. The chain links TRBV28 to TRBJ2-7; possible D gene TRBD1, 7 bases. The material sequenced was tumor tissue. This sequence was found in a man aged 60-69 years with small cell lung cancer. In DNA, the CDR3 is TGTGCCAGCAGTCTCCCAGGGGGGTTCTCCTACGAGCAGTATTTC. It is translated as CASSLPGGFSYEQYF.